These T cell receptor beta chains were read from a single sample in a study of blood T cell repertoires in COVID-19. Assay: immunoSEQ multiplex PCR; the TCRdb copy retains only in-frame clones and omits some. The sample has about 11,000 clones; about four fifths are singletons. Sample: peripheral blood. The receptor set was obtained from a man over 45 with active COVID-19. The CDR3 runs from the conserved cysteine through the conserved F or W. Fields, in order: J gene, CDR3 length, D gene, V gene, clone size, CDR3 protein, CDR3 DNA. The D gene is left open where the match is weak. For some rows the clone size is stated as once, few or many, or as a class when expanded; others skip it.

J: TRBJ2-7
length: 14
D: -
V: TRBV27
size: once
CDR3: CASSLSSRIYEQYF
DNA: TGTGCCAGCAGTTTATCGAGTAGAATCTACGAGCAGTACTTC

J: TRBJ2-3
length: 16
D: TRBD2
V: TRBV19
size: medium-sized
CDR3: CASTEGLAGGTDTQYF
DNA: TGTGCCAGTACGGAAGGGCTAGCGGGTGGCACAGATACGCAGTATTTT

J: TRBJ2-2
length: 16
D: TRBD1
V: TRBV7-9
size: -
CDR3: CASSWTGELNTGELFF
DNA: TGTGCCAGCAGCTGGACAGGGGAGCTAAACACCGGGGAGCTGTTTTTT

J: TRBJ2-1
length: 16
D: -
V: TRBV27
size: -
CDR3: CASSSPERDTPNEQFF
DNA: TGTGCCAGCAGTTCCCCAGAACGGGATACCCCCAATGAGCAGTTCTTC

J: TRBJ2-7
length: 15
D: TRBD1
V: TRBV10-3
size: -
CDR3: CAISAPGQGRGEQYF
DNA: TGTGCCATCAGTGCTCCGGGACAGGGTAGGGGCGAGCAGTACTTC

J: TRBJ2-7
length: 14
D: -
V: TRBV5-6
size: -
CDR3: CASSGASSSYEQYF
DNA: TGTGCCAGCAGCGGGGCCTCGAGCTCCTACGAGCAGTACTTC

J: TRBJ2-3
length: 15
D: TRBD1
V: TRBV18
size: few
CDR3: CASSPEDRRTDTQYF
DNA: TGTGCCAGCTCACCTGAGGACAGGCGCACAGATACGCAGTATTTT

J: TRBJ2-7
length: 14
D: -
V: TRBV27
size: -
CDR3: CASSNQDSFYEQYF
DNA: TGTGCCAGCAGTAACCAGGACAGTTTTTACGAGCAGTACTTC

J: TRBJ2-7
length: 16
D: TRBD1
V: TRBV19
size: -
CDR3: CASSLRTGGKSGEQYF
DNA: TGTGCCAGTAGTCTCAGGACAGGGGGCAAATCAGGCGAGCAGTACTTC

J: TRBJ1-1
length: 14
D: -
V: TRBV28
size: -
CDR3: CASSFIPGGPEAFF
DNA: TGTGCCAGCAGTTTCATTCCGGGGGGCCCTGAAGCTTTCTTT

J: TRBJ2-1
length: 19
D: -
V: TRBV5-8
size: -
CDR3: CASSLGLRGVQSSYNEQFF
DNA: TGTGCCAGCAGCTTGGGTCTTCGGGGAGTACAGAGCTCCTACAATGAGCAGTTCTTC

J: TRBJ2-7
length: 13
D: -
V: TRBV30
size: -
CDR3: CAWKGGVMDEQYF
DNA: TGTGCCTGGAAAGGGGGGGTTATGGACGAGCAGTACTTC

J: TRBJ1-2
length: 18
D: -
V: TRBV2
size: -
CDR3: CASSEWIRQTTVNYGYTF
DNA: TGTGCCAGCAGTGAATGGATAAGACAAACCACCGTTAACTATGGCTACACCTTC

J: TRBJ1-2
length: 16
D: -
V: TRBV4-1
size: few
CDR3: CASSQIDTELNYGYTF
DNA: TGCGCCAGCAGCCAAATCGACACAGAGCTGAACTATGGCTACACCTTC

J: TRBJ1-2
length: 14
D: TRBD1
V: TRBV5-1
size: once
CDR3: CASSLDQGASGYTF
DNA: TGCGCCAGCAGCTTGGACCAGGGGGCGTCTGGCTACACCTTC

J: TRBJ2-4
length: 14
D: -
V: TRBV7-2
size: -
CDR3: CASSLLRERNIQYF
DNA: TGTGCCAGCAGCTTACTCCGGGAGCGGAACATTCAGTACTTC

J: TRBJ2-1
length: 14
D: TRBD2
V: TRBV2
size: -
CDR3: CASSEDSGSYEQFF
DNA: TGTGCCAGCAGCGAGGATAGCGGGAGCTATGAGCAGTTCTTC

J: TRBJ2-7
length: 12
D: TRBD2
V: TRBV6-6
size: -
CDR3: CAAGEGWYEQYF
DNA: TGTGCCGCGGGAGAGGGCTGGTACGAGCAGTACTTC

J: TRBJ2-7
length: 15
D: TRBD2
V: TRBV27
size: -
CDR3: CASSLSLALQYEQYF
DNA: TGTGCCAGCAGTTTATCACTAGCGCTACAGTACGAGCAGTACTTC

J: TRBJ2-2
length: 16
D: -
V: TRBV19
size: -
CDR3: CASSGGPFANTGELFF
DNA: TGTGCCAGTAGTGGTGGGCCGTTCGCGAACACCGGGGAGCTGTTTTTT

J: TRBJ2-5
length: 19
D: -
V: TRBV6-2/TRBV6-3
size: -
CDR3: CASSYEPPRTTAYQETQYF
DNA: TGTGCCAGCAGTTATGAACCCCCGAGAACGACAGCGTACCAAGAGACCCAGTACTTC

J: TRBJ2-7
length: 12
D: -
V: TRBV2
size: -
CDR3: CASSLALYEQYF
DNA: TGTGCCAGCAGCCTAGCGCTATACGAGCAGTACTTC

J: TRBJ2-1
length: 15
D: -
V: TRBV27
size: -
CDR3: CANEAQEYSYNEQFF
DNA: TGTGCCAACGAGGCACAGGAGTACTCCTACAATGAGCAGTTCTTC

J: TRBJ2-2
length: 11
D: -
V: TRBV6-5
size: -
CDR3: CASIGAGELFF
DNA: TGTGCCAGCATCGGGGCCGGGGAGCTGTTTTTT

J: TRBJ2-7
length: 16
D: TRBD1
V: TRBV27
size: -
CDR3: CASSFGGPTGAREQYF
DNA: TGTGCCAGCAGTTTCGGGGGACCGACAGGGGCGAGAGAGCAGTACTTC

J: TRBJ1-1
length: 12
D: -
V: TRBV5-6
size: -
CDR3: CASSLGAAEAFF
DNA: TGTGCCAGCAGCTTGGGGGCCGCTGAAGCTTTCTTT

J: TRBJ2-5
length: 13
D: TRBD1
V: TRBV5-4
size: -
CDR3: CASSRTGDETQYF
DNA: TGTGCCAGCAGCCGCACAGGGGACGAGACCCAGTACTTC

J: TRBJ2-7
length: 16
D: TRBD2
V: TRBV29-1
size: -
CDR3: CSVEDGTSGSSYEQYF
DNA: TGCAGCGTTGAAGATGGGACTAGCGGGAGCTCCTACGAGCAGTACTTC

J: TRBJ2-2
length: 18
D: TRBD2
V: TRBV2
size: -
CDR3: CASSEKLAGGPGTGELFF
DNA: TGTGCCAGCAGCGAAAAACTAGCGGGAGGGCCGGGCACCGGGGAGCTGTTTTTT

J: TRBJ2-6
length: 15
D: -
V: TRBV5-6
size: -
CDR3: CASSFFGTGANVLTF
DNA: TGTGCCAGCAGCTTTTTCGGTACTGGGGCCAACGTCCTGACTTTC

J: TRBJ2-7
length: 12
D: -
V: TRBV5-6
size: -
CDR3: CASTSSGYEQYF
DNA: TGTGCCAGCACCTCGTCGGGATACGAGCAGTACTTC

J: TRBJ1-6
length: 16
D: -
V: TRBV2
size: -
CDR3: CASTAGGDVHNSPLHF
DNA: TGTGCCAGCACTGCGGGGGGGGACGTCCATAATTCACCCCTCCACTTT

J: TRBJ2-3
length: 15
D: -
V: TRBV5-4
size: once
CDR3: CASSLQRLSTDTQYF
DNA: TGTGCCAGCAGCTTGCAACGACTTAGCACAGATACGCAGTATTTT

J: TRBJ2-7
length: 15
D: TRBD2
V: TRBV7-9
size: -
CDR3: CASSQGLAGVGEQYF
DNA: TGTGCCAGCAGCCAAGGGTTGGCGGGAGTGGGCGAGCAGTACTTC

J: TRBJ2-1
length: 13
D: -
V: TRBV27
size: -
CDR3: CASSSTVEDEQFF
DNA: TGTGCCAGCAGTTCGACCGTTGAGGATGAGCAGTTCTTC

J: TRBJ2-6
length: 17
D: -
V: TRBV10-2
size: -
CDR3: CASTGGASSSGANVLTF
DNA: TGCGCCAGCACGGGCGGTGCTAGCAGCTCTGGGGCCAACGTCCTGACTTTC

J: TRBJ2-1
length: 16
D: TRBD1
V: TRBV14
size: few
CDR3: CASSQVVGQGDNEQFF
DNA: TGTGCCAGCAGCCAAGTGGTAGGCCAGGGGGACAATGAGCAGTTCTTC

J: TRBJ2-3
length: 13
D: -
V: TRBV7-3
size: -
CDR3: CASSLNRIDTQYF
DNA: TGTGCCAGCAGCTTGAATAGAATAGATACGCAGTATTTT

J: TRBJ1-1
length: 14
D: -
V: TRBV3-1/TRBV3-2
size: -
CDR3: CASGGLHGGTEAFF
DNA: TGTGCCAGCGGGGGCCTTCATGGGGGCACTGAAGCTTTCTTT

J: TRBJ2-7
length: 12
D: -
V: TRBV21-1
size: -
CDR3: CASSKGGQEQYF
DNA: TGTGCCAGCAGCAAAGGTGGACAAGAGCAGTACTTC

J: TRBJ2-7
length: 15
D: -
V: TRBV7-6
size: -
CDR3: CASSLAGDRSYEQYF
DNA: TGTGCCAGCAGCTTAGCAGGTGACAGATCCTACGAGCAGTACTTC

J: TRBJ1-5
length: 13
D: -
V: TRBV7-3
size: -
CDR3: CASSLTRFQPQHF
DNA: TGTGCCAGCAGCTTAACTCGGTTTCAGCCCCAGCATTTT

J: TRBJ2-3
length: 16
D: TRBD2
V: TRBV29-1
size: -
CDR3: CSVLGLAGVRTDTQYF
DNA: TGCAGCGTCCTCGGACTAGCGGGAGTTAGGACAGATACGCAGTATTTT

J: TRBJ2-2
length: 15
D: -
V: TRBV24-1
size: -
CDR3: CATSGATGNTGELFF
DNA: TGTGCCACCAGTGGGGCCACAGGGAACACCGGGGAGCTGTTTTTT

J: TRBJ1-1
length: 15
D: -
V: TRBV9
size: -
CDR3: CASSVAGALNTEAFF
DNA: TGTGCCAGCAGCGTTGCAGGGGCTCTGAACACTGAAGCTTTCTTT

J: TRBJ1-2
length: 15
D: -
V: TRBV7-9
size: once
CDR3: CASSEEMGAGYGYTF
DNA: TGTGCCAGCAGTGAGGAGATGGGGGCTGGCTATGGCTACACCTTC

J: TRBJ2-3
length: 20
D: TRBD2
V: TRBV5-4
size: -
CDR3: CASSLLPGGLAGGPPDTQYF
DNA: TGTGCCAGCAGCTTGCTTCCAGGGGGATTAGCGGGAGGGCCCCCAGATACGCAGTATTTT

J: TRBJ1-1
length: 12
D: TRBD1
V: TRBV5-4
size: -
CDR3: CASSPDRTEAFF
DNA: TGTGCCAGCAGCCCGGACAGGACAGAAGCTTTCTTT

J: TRBJ2-1
length: 14
D: -
V: TRBV7-8
size: -
CDR3: CASSRHKTYNEQFF
DNA: TGTGCCAGCAGCCGCCACAAAACCTACAATGAGCAGTTCTTC

J: TRBJ2-2
length: 16
D: TRBD2
V: TRBV6-4
size: few
CDR3: CASSDGLAGGTGELFF
DNA: TGTGCCAGCAGTGACGGGCTAGCGGGAGGCACCGGGGAGCTGTTTTTT

J: TRBJ2-1
length: 15
D: TRBD2
V: TRBV9
size: few
CDR3: CASSLTSGRGNEQFF
DNA: TGTGCCAGCAGCCTCACTAGCGGGAGGGGAAATGAGCAGTTCTTC

J: TRBJ1-1
length: 19
D: TRBD1
V: TRBV5-8
size: -
CDR3: CASSFPPGQVFRRNTEAFF
DNA: TGTGCCAGCAGCTTTCCCCCGGGACAGGTCTTTAGGAGGAACACTGAAGCTTTCTTT

J: TRBJ2-7
length: 14
D: TRBD2
V: TRBV5-6
size: -
CDR3: CASSPWGGSYEQYF
DNA: TGTGCCAGCAGCCCCTGGGGGGGTTCCTACGAGCAGTACTTC